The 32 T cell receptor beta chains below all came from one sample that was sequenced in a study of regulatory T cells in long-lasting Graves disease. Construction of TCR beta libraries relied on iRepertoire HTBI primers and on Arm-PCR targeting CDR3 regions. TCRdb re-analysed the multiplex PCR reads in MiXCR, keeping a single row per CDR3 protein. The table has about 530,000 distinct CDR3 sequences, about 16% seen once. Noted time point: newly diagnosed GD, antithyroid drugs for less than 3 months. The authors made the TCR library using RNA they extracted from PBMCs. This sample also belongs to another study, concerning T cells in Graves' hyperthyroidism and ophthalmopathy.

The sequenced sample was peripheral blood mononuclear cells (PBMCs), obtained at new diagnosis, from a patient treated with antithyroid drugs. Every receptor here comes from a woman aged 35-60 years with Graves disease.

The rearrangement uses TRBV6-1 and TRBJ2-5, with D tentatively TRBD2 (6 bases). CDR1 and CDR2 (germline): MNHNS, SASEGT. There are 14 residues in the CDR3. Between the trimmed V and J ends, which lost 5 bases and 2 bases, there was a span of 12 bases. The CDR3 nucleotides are TGTGCCAGCAGTCGCCGGGACTTACAAGAGACCCAGTACTTC. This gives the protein CASSRRDLQETQYF.

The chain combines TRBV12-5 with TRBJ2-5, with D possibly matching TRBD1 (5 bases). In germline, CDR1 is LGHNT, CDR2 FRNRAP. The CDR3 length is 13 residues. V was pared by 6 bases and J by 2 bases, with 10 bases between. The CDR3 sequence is CASGLGRQETQYF. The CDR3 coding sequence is TGTGCTAGTGGCCTGGGGCGGCAAGAGACCCAGTACTTC.

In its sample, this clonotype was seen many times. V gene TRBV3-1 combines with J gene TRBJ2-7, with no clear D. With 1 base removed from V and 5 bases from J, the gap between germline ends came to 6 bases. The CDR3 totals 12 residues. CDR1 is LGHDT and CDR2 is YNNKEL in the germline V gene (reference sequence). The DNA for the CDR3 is TGTGCCAGCAGCCAAGGCCCCAACGAGCAGTACTTC. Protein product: CASSQGPNEQYF.

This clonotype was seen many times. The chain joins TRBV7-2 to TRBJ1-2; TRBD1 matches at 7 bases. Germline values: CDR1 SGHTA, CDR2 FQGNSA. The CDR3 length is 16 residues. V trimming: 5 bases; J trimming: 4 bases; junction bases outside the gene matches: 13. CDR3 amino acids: CASSPRGGGIIYGYTF. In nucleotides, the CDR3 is TGTGCCAGCAGCCCCCGAGGAGGGGGCATTATCTATGGCTACACCTTC. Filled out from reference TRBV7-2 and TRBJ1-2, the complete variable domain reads GAGVSQSPSNKVTEKGKDVELRCDPISGHTALYWYRQSLGQGLEFLIYFQGNSAPDKSGLPSDRFSAERTGGSVSTLTIQRTQQEDSAVYLCASSPRGGGIIYGYTFGSGTRLTVV.

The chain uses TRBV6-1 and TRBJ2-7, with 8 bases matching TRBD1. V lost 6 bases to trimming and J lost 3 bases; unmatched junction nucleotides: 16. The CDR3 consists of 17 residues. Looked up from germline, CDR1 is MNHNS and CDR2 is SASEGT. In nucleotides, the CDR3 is TGTGCCAGCAGCTTGGACAGGGTTAGATCAGAGGTCTACGAGCAGTACTTC. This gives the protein CASSLDRVRSEVYEQYF.

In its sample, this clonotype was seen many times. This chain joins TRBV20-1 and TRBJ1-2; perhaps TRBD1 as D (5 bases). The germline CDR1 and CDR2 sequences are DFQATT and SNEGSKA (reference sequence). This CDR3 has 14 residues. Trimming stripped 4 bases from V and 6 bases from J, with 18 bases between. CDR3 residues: CSATTDRESHGYTF. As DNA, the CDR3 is TGCAGTGCTACGACAGACCGTGAGAGCCATGGCTACACCTTC.

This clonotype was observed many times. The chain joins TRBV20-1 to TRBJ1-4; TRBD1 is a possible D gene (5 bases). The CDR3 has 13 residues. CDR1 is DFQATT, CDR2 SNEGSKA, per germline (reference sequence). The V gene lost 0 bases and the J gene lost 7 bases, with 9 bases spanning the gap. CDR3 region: CSARDRRGEKLFF. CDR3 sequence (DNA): TGCAGTGCTAGAGACAGGAGGGGTGAAAAACTGTTTTTT.

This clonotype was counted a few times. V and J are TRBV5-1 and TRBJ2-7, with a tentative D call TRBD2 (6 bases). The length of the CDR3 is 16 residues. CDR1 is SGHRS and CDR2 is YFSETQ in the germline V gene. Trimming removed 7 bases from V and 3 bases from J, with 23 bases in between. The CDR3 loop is CASRRPGTGSGYEQYF. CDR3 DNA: TGCGCCAGCCGCCGACCAGGTACGGGTAGCGGCTACGAGCAGTACTTC.

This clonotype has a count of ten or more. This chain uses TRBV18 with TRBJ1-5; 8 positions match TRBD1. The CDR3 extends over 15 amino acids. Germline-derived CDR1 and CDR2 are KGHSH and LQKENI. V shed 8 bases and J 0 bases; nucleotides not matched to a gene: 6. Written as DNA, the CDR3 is TGTGCCAGCAGCCCGACAGGGGATAGCAATCAGCCCCAGCATTTT. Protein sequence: CASSPTGDSNQPQHF. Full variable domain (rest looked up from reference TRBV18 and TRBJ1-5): NAGVMQNPRHLVRRRGQEARLRCSPMKGHSHVYWYRQLPEEGLKFMVYLQKENIIDESGMPKERFSAEFPKEGPSILRIQQVVRGDSAAYFCASSPTGDSNQPQHFGDGTRLSIL.

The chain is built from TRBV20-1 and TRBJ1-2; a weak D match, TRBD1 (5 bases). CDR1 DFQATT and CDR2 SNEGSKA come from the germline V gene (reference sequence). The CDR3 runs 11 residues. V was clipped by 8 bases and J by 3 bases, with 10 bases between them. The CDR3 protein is CSRRGDYGYTF. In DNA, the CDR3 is TGCAGTCGGAGGGGTGACTATGGCTACACCTTC.

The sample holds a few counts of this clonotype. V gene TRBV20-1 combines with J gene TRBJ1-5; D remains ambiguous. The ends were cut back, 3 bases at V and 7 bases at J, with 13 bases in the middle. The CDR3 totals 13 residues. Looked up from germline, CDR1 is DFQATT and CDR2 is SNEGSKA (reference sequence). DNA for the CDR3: TGCAGTGCTAGCCGAACGGTAAAACAGCCCCAGCATTTT. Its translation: CSASRTVKQPQHF.

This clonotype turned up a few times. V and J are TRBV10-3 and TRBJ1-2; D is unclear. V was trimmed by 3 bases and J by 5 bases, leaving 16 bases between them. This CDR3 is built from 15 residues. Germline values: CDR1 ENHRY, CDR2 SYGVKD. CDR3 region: CAISDSIAALYGYTF. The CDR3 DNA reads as TGTGCCATCAGTGATTCGATCGCCGCCCTATATGGCTACACCTTC.

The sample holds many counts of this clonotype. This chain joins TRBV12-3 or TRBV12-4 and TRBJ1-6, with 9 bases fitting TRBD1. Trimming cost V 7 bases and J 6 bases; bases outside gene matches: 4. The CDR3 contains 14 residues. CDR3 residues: CASTLQGANSPLHF. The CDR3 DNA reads TGTGCCAGCACCCTACAGGGGGCTAATTCACCCCTCCACTTT.

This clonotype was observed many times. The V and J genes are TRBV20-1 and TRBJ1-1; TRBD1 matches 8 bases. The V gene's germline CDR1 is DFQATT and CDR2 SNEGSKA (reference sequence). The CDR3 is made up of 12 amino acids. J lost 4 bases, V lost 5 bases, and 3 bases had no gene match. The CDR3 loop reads CSARTGTTEAFF. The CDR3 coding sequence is TGCAGTGCTCGGACAGGGACCACTGAAGCTTTCTTT.

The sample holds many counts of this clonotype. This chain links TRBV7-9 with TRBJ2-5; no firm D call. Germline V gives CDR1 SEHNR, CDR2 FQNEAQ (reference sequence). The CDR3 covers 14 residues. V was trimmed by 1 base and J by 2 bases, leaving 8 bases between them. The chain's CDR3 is CASSLVEVQETQYF. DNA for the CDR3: TGTGCCAGCAGCTTAGTGGAAGTACAAGAGACCCAGTACTTC.

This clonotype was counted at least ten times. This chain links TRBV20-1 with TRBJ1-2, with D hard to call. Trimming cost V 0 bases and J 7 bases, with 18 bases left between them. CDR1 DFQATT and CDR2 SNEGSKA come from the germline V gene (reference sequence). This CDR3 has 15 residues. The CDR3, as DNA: TGCAGTGCTAGAGATTACGGCAGGCTCGAGGGTGGCTACACCTTC. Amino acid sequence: CSARDYGRLEGGYTF.

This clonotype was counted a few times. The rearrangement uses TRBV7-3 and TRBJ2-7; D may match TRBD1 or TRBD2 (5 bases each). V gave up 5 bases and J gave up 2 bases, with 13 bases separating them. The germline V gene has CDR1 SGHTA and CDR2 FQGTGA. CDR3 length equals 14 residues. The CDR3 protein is CASSPRDQPYEQYF. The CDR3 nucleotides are TGTGCCAGCAGCCCCCGGGACCAACCCTACGAGCAGTACTTC. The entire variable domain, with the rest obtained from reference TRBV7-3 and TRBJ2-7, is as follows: GAGVSQTPSNKVTEKGKYVELRCDPISGHTALYWYRQSLGQGPEFLIYFQGTGAADDSGLPNDRFFAVRPEGSVSTLKIQRTERGDSAVYLCASSPRDQPYEQYFGPGTRLTVT.

In DNA form, the CDR3 reads TGCGCCAGCAGCCATCCCTCCCGGGGGGGCTACACCTTC. Encoded protein: CASSHPSRGGYTF. The genes are TRBV4-1 and TRBJ1-2; tentatively, D is TRBD1 (5 bases). The CDR3 runs 13 residues. Per germline, CDR1 MGHRA and CDR2 YSYEKL. V was shortened by 3 bases and J by 8 bases, with 13 bases between the two germline ends.

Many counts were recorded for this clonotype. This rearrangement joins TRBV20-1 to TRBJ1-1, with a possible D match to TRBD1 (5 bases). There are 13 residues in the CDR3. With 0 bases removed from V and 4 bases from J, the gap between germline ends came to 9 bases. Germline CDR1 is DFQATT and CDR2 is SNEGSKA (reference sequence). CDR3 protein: CSARDLGVTEAFF. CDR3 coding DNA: TGCAGTGCTAGAGATCTAGGGGTCACTGAAGCTTTCTTT.

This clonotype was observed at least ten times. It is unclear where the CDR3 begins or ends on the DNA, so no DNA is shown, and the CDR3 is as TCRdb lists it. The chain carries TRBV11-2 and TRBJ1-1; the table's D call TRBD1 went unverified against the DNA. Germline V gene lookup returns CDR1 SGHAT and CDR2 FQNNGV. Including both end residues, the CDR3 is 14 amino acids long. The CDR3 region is CASSSGRANTEAFF.

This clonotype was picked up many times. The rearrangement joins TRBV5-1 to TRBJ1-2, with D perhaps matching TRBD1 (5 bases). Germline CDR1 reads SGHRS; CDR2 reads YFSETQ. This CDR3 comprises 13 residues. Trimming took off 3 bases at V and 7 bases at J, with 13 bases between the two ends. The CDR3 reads CASSSQGDLGYTF. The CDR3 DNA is TGCGCCAGCAGCTCGCAGGGAGATCTTGGCTACACCTTC.

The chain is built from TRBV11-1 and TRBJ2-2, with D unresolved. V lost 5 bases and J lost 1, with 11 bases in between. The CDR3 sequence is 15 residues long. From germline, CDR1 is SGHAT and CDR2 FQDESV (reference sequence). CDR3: CASSIRTLNTGELFF. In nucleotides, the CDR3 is TGTGCCAGCAGCATAAGGACCCTGAACACCGGGGAGCTGTTTTTT.

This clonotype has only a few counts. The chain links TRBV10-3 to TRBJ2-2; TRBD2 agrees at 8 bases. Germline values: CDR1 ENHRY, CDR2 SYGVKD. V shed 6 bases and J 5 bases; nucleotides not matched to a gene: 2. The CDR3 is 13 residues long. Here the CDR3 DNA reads TGTGCCATCAGAGAGCGGGAGACCGGGGAGCTGTTTTTT. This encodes CAIRERETGELFF.

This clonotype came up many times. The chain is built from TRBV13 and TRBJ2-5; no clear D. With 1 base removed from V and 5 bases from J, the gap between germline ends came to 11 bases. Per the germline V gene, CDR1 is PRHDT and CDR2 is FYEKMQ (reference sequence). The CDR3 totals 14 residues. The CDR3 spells CASSLVGLGETQYF. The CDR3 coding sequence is TGTGCCAGCAGCTTAGTCGGCCTCGGGGAGACCCAGTACTTC.

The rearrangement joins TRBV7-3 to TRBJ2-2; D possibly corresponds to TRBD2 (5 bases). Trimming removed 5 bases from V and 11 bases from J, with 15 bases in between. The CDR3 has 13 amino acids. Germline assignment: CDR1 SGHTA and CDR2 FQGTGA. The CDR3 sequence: CASSVEARSELFF. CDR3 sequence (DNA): TGTGCCAGCAGCGTGGAGGCCCGCTCCGAGCTGTTTTTT.

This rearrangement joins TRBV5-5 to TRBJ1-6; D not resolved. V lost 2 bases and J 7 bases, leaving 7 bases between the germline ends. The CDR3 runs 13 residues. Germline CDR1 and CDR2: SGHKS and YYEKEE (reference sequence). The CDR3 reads CASSLEKNSPLHF. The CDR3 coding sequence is TGTGCCAGCAGCTTAGAGAAGAATTCACCCCTCCACTTT.

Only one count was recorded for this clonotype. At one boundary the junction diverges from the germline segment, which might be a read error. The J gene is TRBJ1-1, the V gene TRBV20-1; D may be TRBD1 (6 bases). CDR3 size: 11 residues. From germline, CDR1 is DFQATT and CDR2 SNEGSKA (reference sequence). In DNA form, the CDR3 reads TGCAATGCTAGAACAGGGTGGGGAGCTTTCTTT. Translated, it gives CNARTGWGAFF.

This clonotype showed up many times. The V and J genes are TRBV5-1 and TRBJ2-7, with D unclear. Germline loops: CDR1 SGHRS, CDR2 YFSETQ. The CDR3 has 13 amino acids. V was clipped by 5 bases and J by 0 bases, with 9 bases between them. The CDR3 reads CASRSDNSYEQYF. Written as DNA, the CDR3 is TGCGCCAGCAGGTCCGACAACTCCTACGAGCAGTACTTC. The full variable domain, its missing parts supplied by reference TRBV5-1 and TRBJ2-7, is KAGVTQTPRYLIKTRGQQVTLSCSPISGHRSVSWYQQTPGQGLQFLFEYFSETQRNKGNFPGRFSGRQFSNSRSEMNVSTLELGDSALYLCASRSDNSYEQYFGPGTRLTVT.

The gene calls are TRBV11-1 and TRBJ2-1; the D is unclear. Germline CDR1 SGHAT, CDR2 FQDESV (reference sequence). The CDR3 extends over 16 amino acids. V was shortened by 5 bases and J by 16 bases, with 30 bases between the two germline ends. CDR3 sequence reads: CASSRSGWADTMSIFF. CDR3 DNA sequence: TGTGCCAGCAGCCGCTCTGGGTGGGCGGATACAATGAGCATTTTCTTC. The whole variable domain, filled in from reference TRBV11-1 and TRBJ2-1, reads EAEVAQSPRYKITEKSQAVAFWCDPISGHATLYWYRQILGQGPELLVQFQDESVVDDSQLPKDRFSAERLKGVDSTLKIQPAELGDSAMYLCASSRSGWADTMSIFFGPGTRLTVL.

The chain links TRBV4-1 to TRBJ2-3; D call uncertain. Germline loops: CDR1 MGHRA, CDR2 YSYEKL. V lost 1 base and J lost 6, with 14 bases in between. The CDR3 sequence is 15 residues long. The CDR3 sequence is CASSQGAALEDTQYF. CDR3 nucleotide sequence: TGCGCCAGCAGCCAAGGGGCCGCACTCGAGGATACGCAGTATTTT.

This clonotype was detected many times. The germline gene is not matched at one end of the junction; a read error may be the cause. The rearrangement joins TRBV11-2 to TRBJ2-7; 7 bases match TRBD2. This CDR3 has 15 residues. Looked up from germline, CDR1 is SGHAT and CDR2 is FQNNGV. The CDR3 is CASSLERGLSYEQYF. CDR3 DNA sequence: TGTGCCAGCAGCCTAGAGCGGGGCCTCTCCTACGAGCAGTACTTC.

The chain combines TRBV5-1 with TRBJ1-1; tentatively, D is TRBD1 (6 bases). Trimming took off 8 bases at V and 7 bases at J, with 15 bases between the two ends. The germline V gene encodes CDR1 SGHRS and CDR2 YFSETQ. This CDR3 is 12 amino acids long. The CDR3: CARMGGPVEAFF. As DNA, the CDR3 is TGCGCCAGGATGGGGGGGCCAGTTGAAGCTTTCTTT.